The 7 T cell receptor beta chains below were found in one sample sequenced in a study of cytomegalovirus exposure and HLA in healthy donors. The repertoire was sequenced with immunoSEQ multiplex PCR; TCRdb's copy has only in-frame clones and lacks some. The sample includes approximately 160,000 clones, 95% to 96% of them seen just once. Sequencing was done on a sample of PBMCs. The receptors stem from a young woman in good health and CMV-seronegative.

The chain links TRBV4-1 to TRBJ2-5, with 10 bases lining up with TRBD1. The ends lost 0 bases at V and 5 bases at J; junction bases unmatched: 9. CDR1 MGHRA and CDR2 YSYEKL come from the germline V gene. CDR3 size: 17 residues. The CDR3 sequence: CASSQEETGGGRETQYF. The DNA of the CDR3 is TGCGCCAGCAGCCAAGAAGAGACAGGGGGCGGTCGGGAGACCCAGTACTTC.

The chain is built from TRBV5-8 and TRBJ2-3; 7 bases line up with TRBD2. The V gene end was trimmed by 0 bases and the J gene end by 0 bases; junction bases not matched to a gene: 1. This CDR3 has 15 residues. CDR1 SGHTS and CDR2 YDEGEE come from the germline V gene. This CDR3 is CASSLDGGSTDTQYF. The CDR3 DNA sequence: TGTGCCAGCAGCTTGGACGGGGGGAGCACAGATACGCAGTATTTT.

The chain carries TRBV9 and TRBJ2-3, with TRBD1 matching 8 bases. The germline V gene encodes CDR1 SGDLS and CDR2 YYNGEE. The length of the CDR3 is 16 residues. J gave up 2 bases and V 3 bases, and 8 bases lay outside the gene matches. The CDR3 loop is CASSGEQGANTDTQYF. CDR3 DNA: TGTGCCAGCAGCGGGGAGCAGGGGGCGAACACAGATACGCAGTATTTT.

CDR3 bases: TGTGCCAGCAGCCCCGGATCAAGCGGGGGGACCCAGTACTTC. It is translated as CASSPGSSGGTQYF. The chain combines TRBV11-2 with TRBJ2-5; 8 positions agree with TRBD2. J was trimmed by 7 bases and V by 5 bases; bases with no gene match: 9. The CDR3 contains 14 residues. CDR1 SGHAT and CDR2 FQNNGV come from the germline V gene.

This clone was counted between two and nine times. The rearrangement joins TRBV7-9 to TRBJ1-2; D may be TRBD1 (6 bases). CDR1 SEHNR and CDR2 FQNEAQ come from the germline V gene (reference sequence). Trimming took 1 base from V and 0 from J, leaving 12 bases between them. The CDR3 is 16 amino acids. The CDR3 region is CASSLVGGQTNYGYTF. The CDR3 region has the DNA TGTGCCAGCAGCTTAGTGGGTGGACAGACTAACTATGGCTACACCTTC.

The rearrangement uses TRBV4-1 and TRBJ2-7; 9 nucleotides match TRBD1. Germline V gene lookup returns CDR1 MGHRA and CDR2 YSYEKL. The CDR3 consists of 18 residues. Losses at the gene ends were 0 bases for V and 3 bases for J; bases not matched to a gene: 12. CDR3 in amino acids: CASSQDSHGTGFFYEQYF. As DNA, the CDR3 is TGCGCCAGCAGCCAAGATTCTCACGGGACAGGGTTTTTCTACGAGCAGTACTTC.

This clone was seen only a few times. The chain recombines TRBV6-5 with TRBJ1-5, with 9 bases fitting TRBD1. This CDR3 comprises 15 residues. The germline V gene encodes CDR1 MNHEY and CDR2 SVGAGI. V shed 7 bases and J 0 bases; nucleotides not matched to a gene: 4. The CDR3 loop reads CASKGTGTSNQPQHF. As DNA, the CDR3 is TGTGCCAGCAAGGGGACAGGGACTAGCAATCAGCCCCAGCATTTT.